These 27 T cell receptor beta chains came from one sample sequenced in a study of Graves' ophthalmopathy and Graves' hyperthyroidism. TCR beta CDR3 regions were amplified from RNA transcripts. Scientists carried out first-round RT-PCR using HTBI primers and then a second-round multiplex PCR. From the multiplex PCR reads, TCRdb called clonotypes with MiXCR, one entry per CDR3 protein. Of some 25,000 distinct CDR3 sequences listed, 45% to 60% are singletons. The sample consisted of peripheral blood. The receptor source for this set is an adult woman with stable Graves' hyperthyroidism.

Many counts were recorded for this clonotype. DNA for the CDR3: TGTGCCAGCAGTCCAGACCGGTACAATGAGCAGTTCTTC. Its translation: CASSPDRYNEQFF. The rearrangement joins TRBV6-1 to TRBJ2-1; D ambiguous. Germline CDR1 is MNHNS and CDR2 is SASEGT. CDR3 length equals 13 residues. Trimming cost V 5 bases and J 4 bases, with 9 bases left between them.

This clonotype was counted ten times or more. A much larger clone sits a single nucleotide away, making a read error possible. The chain is built from TRBV13 and TRBJ2-7; maybe TRBD1 (5 bases). This CDR3 region has 13 residues. V was pared by 8 bases and J by 2 bases, with 13 bases between. From germline, CDR1 is PRHDT and CDR2 FYEKMQ (reference sequence). The CDR3 DNA is TGTGCCAGCGCCGAGACAGCCGCCTACGAGCAGTACTTC. Encoded protein: CASAETAAYEQYF.

The J gene is TRBJ1-1, the V gene TRBV20-1; a weak D match, TRBD1 (5 bases). Germline assignment: CDR1 DFQATT and CDR2 SNEGSKA (reference sequence). Trimming took 4 bases from V and 0 from J, leaving 18 bases between them. The CDR3 covers 16 residues. The CDR3 region is CSAIPPGAPLNTEAFF. In DNA form, the CDR3 reads TGCAGTGCTATACCCCCCGGGGCGCCCCTGAACACTGAAGCTTTCTTT.

V is TRBV20-1 and J is TRBJ2-7; no firm D call. The CDR3 contains 13 residues. Germline CDR1 reads DFQATT; CDR2 reads SNEGSKA (reference sequence). The germline V and J ends were trimmed by 5 bases and 3 bases, with 14 bases remaining between them. CDR3: CSAHQGSNYEQYF. The CDR3 coding sequence is TGCAGTGCTCACCAAGGGTCCAACTACGAGCAGTACTTC.

The chain links TRBV7-2 to TRBJ2-1, with D hard to call. V lost 1 base to trimming and J lost 2 bases, with 9 bases between them. The V gene's germline CDR1 is SGHTA and CDR2 FQGNSA. The CDR3 sequence is 15 residues long. CDR3 nucleotides: TGTGCCAGCAGCTTAGTACCGCCCACCTACAATGAGCAGTTCTTC. Its protein is CASSLVPPTYNEQFF.

The chain employs TRBV7-6 and TRBJ2-5, with TRBD2 matching over 14 bases. This CDR3 has 17 amino acids. The junction had 6 bases not matched to a gene; V was cut back by 5 bases and J by 1 base. Germline CDR1 and CDR2: SGHVS and FNYEAQ. The CDR3 DNA is TGTGCCAGCAGCCTAACCGGGACTAGCGGGAGCCAAGAGACCCAGTACTTC. This encodes CASSLTGTSGSQETQYF.

J is TRBJ2-5 and V is TRBV5-4; 7 bases map to TRBD2. Germline CDR1 SGHNT, CDR2 YYREEE (reference sequence). V trimming: 1 base; J trimming: 3 bases; junction bases outside the gene matches: 12. This CDR3 spans 17 amino acids. The CDR3 is CASSLPGGGGNKETQYF. In DNA form, the CDR3 reads TGTGCCAGCAGCTTGCCTGGCGGGGGAGGGAATAAAGAGACCCAGTACTTC. Using reference TRBV5-4 and TRBJ2-5 for the parts outside the CDR3, the full variable domain is ETGVTQSPTHLIKTRGQQVTLRCSSQSGHNTVSWYQQALGQGPQFIFQYYREEENGRGNFPPRFSGLQFPNYSSELNVNALELDDSALYLCASSLPGGGGNKETQYFGPGTRLLVL.

In this sample, this clonotype turned up many times. This may be a read error, as it is one base from a much larger clone. The chain combines TRBV2 with TRBJ1-5, with D maybe TRBD1 (6 bases). The germline gives CDR1 SNHLY, CDR2 FYNNEI. The CDR3 length is 16 residues. Trimming pared 6 bases from V and 3 bases from J, leaving 18 bases between. DNA for the CDR3: TGTGCCAGCAGAGCGGGGGGGGCAAGATACAATCAGCCCCAGCATTTT. Protein sequence: CASRAGGARYNQPQHF.

This clonotype was recorded many times. J is TRBJ1-6 and V is TRBV6-1; 7 bases align to TRBD1. The CDR3 totals 14 residues. Germline CDR1 MNHNS, CDR2 SASEGT. Trimming removed 3 bases from V and 9 bases from J; junction bases left unmatched: 5. CDR3 DNA: TGTGCCAGCAGTGATGAAAAGGGGGCTTCACCCCTCCACTTT. Amino acids: CASSDEKGASPLHF.

This clonotype has only one observation. It may be a read error: a sequence one base away is much more abundant. Since no conserved phenylalanine or tryptophan closes the CDR3, a read error is the likely cause. The rearrangement links TRBV28 to TRBJ2-7; D gene uncertain. The length of the CDR3 is 13 residues. The V and J ends lost 3 bases and 2 bases respectively, with 8 bases between them. In germline, CDR1 is MDHEN, CDR2 SYDVKM. The CDR3: CASSFRFAYEQYL. DNA for the CDR3: TGTGCCAGCAGTTTTCGCTTCGCCTACGAGCAGTACCTC.

The CDR3 sequence: CSARDLTDSNQPQHF. Written as DNA, the CDR3 is TGCAGTGCTAGAGATCTTACGGATAGCAATCAGCCCCAGCATTTT. The chain employs TRBV20-1 and TRBJ1-5; D is undetermined. V dropped 0 bases and J dropped 0 bases, with 9 bases sitting between them. Germline CDR1 and CDR2: DFQATT and SNEGSKA (reference sequence). This CDR3 is built from 15 residues.

The chain recombines TRBV2 with TRBJ1-2, with D possibly TRBD1 on 5 matching bases. CDR3 size: 12 residues. The V gene's germline CDR1 is SNHLY and CDR2 FYNNEI. V lost 8 bases and J 8 bases, leaving 15 bases between the germline ends. CDR3 DNA sequence: TGTGCCAGCGGAGGGTTCAGGGCGGGCTACACCTTC. Translated, it gives CASGGFRAGYTF.

With respect to this clonotype: Relative to the germline gene, one junction end is altered; a read error may explain this. The chain has TRBV6-4 and TRBJ1-1; D is unresolved. The CDR3 is 13 residues long. Germline V gives CDR1 MRHNA, CDR2 SNTAGT. CDR3 bases: TGTGCCAGCAGTGTCCCCATGAACACGGAAGCTTTCTTT. Protein product: CASSVPMNTEAFF.

The rearrangement joins TRBV20-1 to TRBJ1-1, with D hard to call. The CDR3 length is 15 residues. V lost 0 bases and J lost 2, with 13 bases in between. Germline assignment: CDR1 DFQATT and CDR2 SNEGSKA (reference sequence). CDR3 residues: CSARDPGGFNTEAFF. The CDR3 nucleotides are TGCAGTGCTAGAGATCCGGGAGGATTCAACACTGAAGCTTTCTTT.

This clonotype was detected ten times or more. CDR3 nucleotide sequence: TGTGCCAGCAGCTGGAGTACAGGCACAGGGGCTTCACCCCTCCACTTT. Its protein product is CASSWSTGTGASPLHF. V usage is TRBV6-5 and J usage is TRBJ1-6, with TRBD1 matching 7 bases. The germline gives CDR1 MNHEY, CDR2 SVGAGI. V lost 6 bases, J lost 9 bases, and 14 bases stayed unmatched. This CDR3 region has 16 residues.

The chain has TRBV7-2 and TRBJ1-5; D not resolved. The ends were cut back, 6 bases at V and 2 bases at J, with 20 bases in the middle. The germline V gene encodes CDR1 SGHTA and CDR2 FQGNSA. This CDR3 comprises 17 residues. The CDR3 bases are TGTGCCAGCAGACACAAAAAGGACCCCCGGGGCAATCAGCCCCAGCATTTT. It is translated as CASRHKKDPRGNQPQHF. Variable domain in full (rest from reference TRBV7-2 and TRBJ1-5): GAGVSQSPSNKVTEKGKDVELRCDPISGHTALYWYRQSLGQGLEFLIYFQGNSAPDKSGLPSDRFSAERTGGSVSTLTIQRTQQEDSAVYLCASRHKKDPRGNQPQHFGDGTRLSIL.

A single count supports this clonotype. V and J are TRBV27 and TRBJ2-3; 8 nucleotides agree with TRBD2. Trimming cost V 4 bases and J 6 bases; bases outside gene matches: 9. The CDR3 consists of 15 residues. From germline, CDR1 is MNHEY and CDR2 SMNVEV (reference sequence). This chain's CDR3 is CASSSPPGGWDTQYF. Here the CDR3 DNA reads TGTGCCAGCAGTTCCCCCCCGGGAGGGTGGGATACGCAGTATTTT.

The rearrangement links TRBV10-3 to TRBJ1-5, with 7 bases matching TRBD1. The J segment lost 4 bases and the V segment lost 5 bases, leaving 5 bases of the junction unmatched. This CDR3 has 14 residues. Germline V lookup: CDR1 ENHRY, CDR2 SYGVKD. CDR3: CAISTGVRNQPQHF. CDR3 nucleotides: TGTGCCATCAGTACAGGGGTAAGGAATCAGCCCCAGCATTTT.

The gene calls are TRBV6-4 and TRBJ2-7, with 13 bases identical to TRBD2. The germline CDR1 and CDR2 sequences are MRHNA and SNTAGT. The ends lost 2 bases at V and 6 bases at J; junction bases unmatched: 10. CDR3 length: 17 residues. This CDR3 is CASSDTSGRAYLFEQYF. CDR3 DNA: TGTGCCAGCAGTGACACTAGCGGGAGGGCCTATTTGTTCGAGCAGTACTTC.

This rearrangement joins TRBV19 to TRBJ2-4, with D maybe TRBD1 (6 bases). Germline lookup yields CDR1 LNHDA and CDR2 SQIVND (reference sequence). Trimming removed 3 bases from V and 3 bases from J, with 9 bases in between. The CDR3 is 14 amino acids. In nucleotides, the CDR3 is TGTGCCAGTAGTATTGGGACAAACAAAAACATTCAGTACTTC. Amino acids: CASSIGTNKNIQYF.

The chain joins TRBV20-1 to TRBJ2-7; no clear D gene. Germline V CDR1 and CDR2: DFQATT, SNEGSKA (reference sequence). Trimming removed 0 bases from V and 3 bases from J, with 15 bases in between. The CDR3 runs to 15 residues. The DNA for the CDR3 is TGCAGTGCTAGAGATCGTCGGGCATGGGACTACGAGCAGTACTTC. It codes for CSARDRRAWDYEQYF.

This clonotype was counted ten times or more. V usage is TRBV28 and J usage is TRBJ2-1; D is possibly TRBD1 or TRBD2 (6 bases each). CDR1 and CDR2 (germline): MDHEN, SYDVKM. V lost 2 bases to trimming and J lost 5 bases, with 10 bases between them. The CDR3 consists of 14 residues. The CDR3 sequence is CASSLRGADNEQFF. CDR3 bases: TGTGCCAGCAGTTTAAGGGGGGCCGACAATGAGCAGTTCTTC.

Relative to its sample, this clonotype is medium-sized (0.01 to 0.1%). The chain employs TRBV9 and TRBJ1-4; D is ambiguous. Per germline, CDR1 SGDLS and CDR2 YYNGEE. V shed 0 bases and J shed 0 bases, with 6 bases lying between them. CDR3 length: 15 amino acids. The CDR3, as DNA: TGTGCCAGCAGCGTAGGCACGTCAACTAATGAAAAACTGTTTTTT. It encodes CASSVGTSTNEKLFF.

This clonotype was detected once. The conserved final phenylalanine or tryptophan is absent from the CDR3, which likely points to a read error. The chain links TRBV4-1 to TRBJ2-7; perhaps TRBD2 as D (5 bases). Trimming pared 1 base from V and 7 bases from J, leaving 17 bases between. The CDR3 runs 15 residues. Germline CDR1 and CDR2: MGHRA and YSYEKL. The CDR3 protein is CASSQGWERLGEQYS. CDR3 sequence (DNA): TGCGCCAGCAGCCAAGGTTGGGAGCGGTTGGGGGAGCAGTACTCC.

Only one count was recorded for this clonotype. This sequence joins TRBV7-2 and TRBJ2-1, with 7 bases matching TRBD2. Unmatched junction bases numbered 10, after V lost 8 bases and J lost 9 bases. Germline values: CDR1 SGHTA, CDR2 FQGNSA. This CDR3 is 13 amino acids long. CDR3 coding DNA: TGTGCCAGCGGCGGGGGACCTAGTTTTGAGCAGTTCTTC. Translating it yields CASGGGPSFEQFF.

V gene TRBV18 combines with J gene TRBJ2-3; D possibly corresponds to TRBD2 (6 bases). CDR1 is KGHSH, CDR2 LQKENI, per germline. There are 16 residues in the CDR3. Trimming took 2 bases from V and 2 from J, leaving 14 bases between them. The CDR3: CASSPAGTPNTDTQYF. Here the CDR3 DNA reads TGTGCCAGCTCACCAGCCGGGACTCCAAACACAGATACGCAGTATTTT.

Note on this clonotype: At one of its ends the junction is not consistent with the germline gene, which may arise from a read error. The chain combines TRBV7-6 with TRBJ2-2, with D hard to call. CDR1 SGHVS and CDR2 FNYEAQ come from the germline V gene. CDR3 size: 15 residues. The CDR3: CTSSLPETSAGELFF. For the CDR3, the DNA is TGTACCAGCAGCTTACCCGAGACATCGGCCGGGGAGCTGTTTTTT.